These T cell receptor beta chains were read from a single sample in a study of PD-L1 blockade in urothelial cancer. The assay was immunoSEQ multiplex PCR, and TCRdb's table has in-frame clones only and misses some. The sample includes 43,000 or so clones, around 80% seen only once; the top ten take under 20%. The input for sequencing was PBMCs, taken around atezolizumab (anti-PD-L1) treatment. Source of these receptors: a man in his sixties with urothelial cancer. Both conserved end residues are part of each CDR3. The order of the fields is V gene, D gene, clone size, J gene, CDR3 protein, CDR3 DNA. D genes are given only for firm matches. For some rows the clone size is stated as once, few or many, or as a class when expanded; others skip it.

v_gene: TRBV5-1; d_gene: NA; abundance: NA; j_gene: TRBJ1-1; CDR3aa: CASSLARGGEAFF; CDR3nt: TGCGCCAGCAGCTTGGCCCGGGGGGGAGAAGCTTTCTTT
v_gene: TRBV6-5; d_gene: NA; abundance: NA; j_gene: TRBJ2-1; CDR3aa: CASSYSTGVGGNEQFF; CDR3nt: TGTGCCAGCAGTTACTCGACGGGGGTTGGGGGCAATGAGCAGTTCTTC
v_gene: TRBV7-2; d_gene: TRBD1; abundance: NA; j_gene: TRBJ1-2; CDR3aa: CASSLWGTGAYGYTF; CDR3nt: TGTGCCAGCAGCTTGTGGGGGACAGGGGCCTATGGCTACACCTTC
v_gene: TRBV13; d_gene: NA; abundance: NA; j_gene: TRBJ2-5; CDR3aa: CASSSGQGLLETQYF; CDR3nt: TGTGCCAGCAGCTCGGGGCAGGGGCTGTTGGAGACCCAGTACTTC
v_gene: TRBV6-6; d_gene: NA; abundance: NA; j_gene: TRBJ1-5; CDR3aa: CASTYGGDQPQHF; CDR3nt: TGTGCCAGCACCTACGGGGGAGATCAGCCCCAGCATTTT
v_gene: TRBV6-6; d_gene: NA; abundance: NA; j_gene: TRBJ2-2; CDR3aa: CASIADRRNTGELFF; CDR3nt: TGTGCCAGCATCGCGGACAGAAGAAACACCGGGGAGCTGTTTTTT
v_gene: TRBV28; d_gene: TRBD1; abundance: NA; j_gene: TRBJ1-2; CDR3aa: CASSLGDRGYGYTF; CDR3nt: TGTGCCAGCAGTTTGGGCGACAGGGGCTATGGCTACACCTTC
v_gene: TRBV5-1; d_gene: NA; abundance: NA; j_gene: TRBJ2-2; CDR3aa: CASSLSSSTNTGELFF; CDR3nt: TGCGCCAGCAGCCTTTCATCGAGTACGAACACCGGGGAGCTGTTTTTT
v_gene: TRBV29-1; d_gene: TRBD1; abundance: NA; j_gene: TRBJ2-2; CDR3aa: CSGRQGLGGELFF; CDR3nt: TGCAGCGGCAGACAGGGGCTGGGCGGGGAGCTGTTTTTT
v_gene: TRBV6-1; d_gene: NA; abundance: NA; j_gene: TRBJ1-4; CDR3aa: CASSVGGPGGEKLFF; CDR3nt: TGTGCCAGCAGTGTGGGTGGACCCGGGGGGGAAAAACTGTTTTTT
v_gene: TRBV7-2; d_gene: NA; abundance: NA; j_gene: TRBJ2-7; CDR3aa: CASSLVPRGSYEQYF; CDR3nt: TGTGCCAGCAGCTTAGTCCCCCGGGGTTCCTACGAGCAGTACTTC
v_gene: TRBV19; d_gene: TRBD2; abundance: NA; j_gene: TRBJ2-3; CDR3aa: CASSLAGTDTQYF; CDR3nt: TGTGCCAGTAGTCTAGCGGGCACAGATACGCAGTATTTT
v_gene: TRBV4-1; d_gene: NA; abundance: NA; j_gene: TRBJ1-2; CDR3aa: CASSPMQGSGYGYTF; CDR3nt: TGCGCCAGCAGCCCGATGCAGGGCTCTGGCTATGGCTACACCTTC
v_gene: TRBV5-1; d_gene: TRBD1; abundance: NA; j_gene: TRBJ1-5; CDR3aa: CAREKGTAFRPQHF; CDR3nt: TGCGCCAGAGAGAAAGGGACAGCTTTTAGGCCCCAGCATTTT
v_gene: TRBV19; d_gene: NA; abundance: NA; j_gene: TRBJ2-2; CDR3aa: CASSPSRQGAGELFF; CDR3nt: TGTGCCAGTAGTCCGTCCAGGCAGGGCGCCGGGGAGCTGTTTTTT
v_gene: TRBV5-1; d_gene: NA; abundance: NA; j_gene: TRBJ2-3; CDR3aa: CASSPYRGRDTDTQYF; CDR3nt: TGCGCCAGCAGCCCCTACAGGGGGAGGGACACAGATACGCAGTATTTT
v_gene: TRBV5-6; d_gene: TRBD1; abundance: NA; j_gene: TRBJ1-6; CDR3aa: CASSSAGTGNSPLHF; CDR3nt: TGTGCCAGCAGCTCGGCCGGGACAGGGAATTCACCCCTCCACTTT
v_gene: TRBV27; d_gene: TRBD2; abundance: NA; j_gene: TRBJ2-3; CDR3aa: CASCLAGGTDTQYF; CDR3nt: TGTGCCAGCTGTCTAGCGGGAGGCACAGATACGCAGTATTTT
v_gene: TRBV2; d_gene: TRBD2; abundance: NA; j_gene: TRBJ2-3; CDR3aa: CASTRLAGGRDTQYF; CDR3nt: TGTGCCAGCACCCGCCTAGCGGGAGGTAGAGATACGCAGTATTTT
v_gene: TRBV4-2; d_gene: NA; abundance: few; j_gene: TRBJ2-7; CDR3aa: CASSPGGSSYEQYF; CDR3nt: TGTGCCAGCAGCCCCGGGGGAAGCAGCTACGAGCAGTACTTC
v_gene: TRBV4-1; d_gene: TRBD1; abundance: few; j_gene: TRBJ1-6; CDR3aa: CASSQDPGQGTSPLHF; CDR3nt: TGCGCCAGCAGCCAAGATCCCGGACAGGGGACTTCACCCCTCCACTTT
v_gene: TRBV6-1; d_gene: TRBD1; abundance: once; j_gene: TRBJ2-7; CDR3aa: CASTRDRNSYEQYF; CDR3nt: TGTGCCAGCACCCGGGACAGGAACTCCTACGAGCAGTACTTC
v_gene: TRBV5-1; d_gene: NA; abundance: NA; j_gene: TRBJ2-1; CDR3aa: CASSLQDSYNEQFF; CDR3nt: TGCGCCAGCAGCTTACAAGACTCCTACAATGAGCAGTTCTTC
v_gene: TRBV6-1; d_gene: TRBD2; abundance: NA; j_gene: TRBJ2-3; CDR3aa: CASSEAPGGSTDTQYF; CDR3nt: TGTGCCAGCAGTGAAGCGCCCGGGGGGAGCACAGATACGCAGTATTTT
v_gene: TRBV28; d_gene: NA; abundance: NA; j_gene: TRBJ2-7; CDR3aa: CASRMRLATYEQYF; CDR3nt: TGTGCCAGCAGAATGCGGCTGGCTACCTACGAGCAGTACTTC
v_gene: TRBV28; d_gene: NA; abundance: NA; j_gene: TRBJ1-1; CDR3aa: CASSPRGNTEAFF; CDR3nt: TGTGCCAGCAGCCCCAGGGGGAACACTGAAGCTTTCTTT
v_gene: TRBV10-3; d_gene: TRBD2; abundance: many; j_gene: TRBJ2-3; CDR3aa: CAISQTSQAQYF; CDR3nt: TGTGCCATCAGTCAGACTAGCCAGGCGCAGTATTTT
v_gene: TRBV19; d_gene: TRBD1; abundance: once; j_gene: TRBJ2-7; CDR3aa: CASSMSQGTPYEQYF; CDR3nt: TGTGCCAGTAGTATGTCACAGGGGACCCCCTACGAGCAGTACTTC
v_gene: TRBV7-9; d_gene: TRBD2; abundance: NA; j_gene: TRBJ2-1; CDR3aa: CASTPSGGYSYNEQFF; CDR3nt: TGTGCCAGCACCCCGTCGGGGGGGTACTCCTACAATGAGCAGTTCTTC
v_gene: TRBV11-2; d_gene: TRBD2; abundance: NA; j_gene: TRBJ2-5; CDR3aa: CASSPRLAQETQYF; CDR3nt: TGTGCCAGCAGCCCAAGACTAGCTCAAGAGACCCAGTACTTC
v_gene: TRBV4-2; d_gene: TRBD1; abundance: few; j_gene: TRBJ2-1; CDR3aa: CASSPGTVNYNEQFF; CDR3nt: TGTGCCAGCAGCCCCGGGACAGTCAACTACAATGAGCAGTTCTTC
v_gene: TRBV11-3; d_gene: TRBD2; abundance: NA; j_gene: TRBJ2-3; CDR3aa: CASSPGGLAGGSTDTQYF; CDR3nt: TGTGCCAGCAGCCCCGGAGGACTAGCGGGGGGGAGCACAGATACGCAGTATTTT
v_gene: TRBV11-1; d_gene: TRBD1; abundance: few; j_gene: TRBJ1-1; CDR3aa: CASSGGTGVNTEAFF; CDR3nt: TGTGCCAGCAGCGGAGGGACAGGGGTGAACACTGAAGCTTTCTTT
v_gene: TRBV5-4; d_gene: TRBD1; abundance: NA; j_gene: TRBJ2-5; CDR3aa: CASSRDRDRPQETQYF; CDR3nt: TGTGCCAGCAGCCGAGACAGGGACCGTCCTCAAGAGACCCAGTACTTC
v_gene: TRBV11-3; d_gene: NA; abundance: NA; j_gene: TRBJ2-3; CDR3aa: CASSLGVTDTQYF; CDR3nt: TGTGCCAGCAGCTTAGGAGTCACAGATACGCAGTATTTT
v_gene: TRBV28; d_gene: NA; abundance: NA; j_gene: TRBJ1-3; CDR3aa: CASSFSGLASGNTIYF; CDR3nt: TGTGCCAGCAGTTTCTCAGGTCTTGCCTCTGGAAACACCATATATTTT
v_gene: TRBV27; d_gene: NA; abundance: NA; j_gene: TRBJ2-7; CDR3aa: CASSSTRSYEQYF; CDR3nt: TGTGCCAGCAGTTCCACACGCTCCTACGAGCAGTACTTC
v_gene: TRBV5-4; d_gene: TRBD2; abundance: NA; j_gene: TRBJ2-7; CDR3aa: CASSLGGLAGAYEQYF; CDR3nt: TGTGCCAGCAGCTTGGGTGGACTAGCGGGCGCATACGAGCAGTACTTC
v_gene: TRBV5-5; d_gene: NA; abundance: NA; j_gene: TRBJ1-3; CDR3aa: CASSLAYGGGNTIYF; CDR3nt: TGTGCCAGCAGCTTGGCATACGGGGGGGGAAACACCATATATTTT
v_gene: TRBV4-1; d_gene: NA; abundance: NA; j_gene: TRBJ2-1; CDR3aa: CASRPAAGYNEQFF; CDR3nt: TGCGCCAGCAGACCAGCGGCAGGATACAATGAGCAGTTCTTC
v_gene: TRBV2; d_gene: NA; abundance: NA; j_gene: TRBJ2-4; CDR3aa: CASSLRGGLAKNIQYF; CDR3nt: TGTGCCAGCAGCTTAAGGGGGGGGCTAGCCAAAAACATTCAGTACTTC
v_gene: TRBV4-3; d_gene: TRBD1; abundance: few; j_gene: TRBJ2-1; CDR3aa: CASSHLWGGQGNEQFF; CDR3nt: TGCGCCAGCAGCCACTTATGGGGCGGACAGGGCAATGAGCAGTTCTTC
v_gene: TRBV28; d_gene: NA; abundance: once; j_gene: TRBJ1-6; CDR3aa: CASILGNSRRSPLHF; CDR3nt: TGTGCCAGCATACTAGGGAATTCACGGCGATCACCCCTCCACTTT